This entry is about one T cell receptor beta chain. These data originate in a study of blood T cells in healthy people across ages. V was shortened by 10 bases and J by 0 bases, with 14 bases between the two germline ends. The CDR3 is made up of 14 amino acids. Germline V CDR1 and CDR2: SNHLY, FYNNEI. Primed by a sample-barcoded 5' primer and a J-beta primer mix, a second PCR proceeded for 7 to 11 cycles. TCRdb used MiXCR to reprocess the 5' RACE reads, holding one entry per CDR3 protein. The table has 1.5 million to 2 million distinct CDR3 sequences, approximately 32% seen once. This sequence was found in a woman aged 30 to 39 in good health. Sequencing input: blood. The genes are TRBV2 and TRBJ2-3, with D tentatively TRBD2 (6 bases). This CDR3 reads CATRGIRSTDTQYF. CDR3 sequence (DNA): TGTGCCACCCGGGGGATTCGTAGCACAGATACGCAGTATTTT.